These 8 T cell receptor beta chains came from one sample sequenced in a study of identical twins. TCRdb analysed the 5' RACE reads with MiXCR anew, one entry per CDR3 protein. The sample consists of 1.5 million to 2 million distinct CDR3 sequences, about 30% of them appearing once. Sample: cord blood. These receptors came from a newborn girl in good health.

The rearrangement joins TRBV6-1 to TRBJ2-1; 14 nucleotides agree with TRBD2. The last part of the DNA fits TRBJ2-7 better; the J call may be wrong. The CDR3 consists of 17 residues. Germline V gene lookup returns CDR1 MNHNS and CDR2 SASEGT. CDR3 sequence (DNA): TGTGCCAGCAGTCGGACTAGCGGGAGGCTCTCCTACAATGAGCAGTACTTC. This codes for CASSRTSGRLSYNEQYF.

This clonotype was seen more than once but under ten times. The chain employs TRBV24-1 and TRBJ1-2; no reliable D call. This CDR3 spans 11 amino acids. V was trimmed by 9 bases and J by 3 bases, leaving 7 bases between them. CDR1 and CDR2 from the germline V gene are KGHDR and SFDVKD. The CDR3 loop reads CATDGDYGYTF. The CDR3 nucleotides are TGTGCCACCGACGGGGACTATGGCTACACCTTC.

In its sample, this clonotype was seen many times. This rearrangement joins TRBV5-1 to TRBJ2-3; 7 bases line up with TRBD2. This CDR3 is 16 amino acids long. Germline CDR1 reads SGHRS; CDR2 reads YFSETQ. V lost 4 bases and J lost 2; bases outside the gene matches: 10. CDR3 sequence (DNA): TGCGCCAGCAGCACTCGAGGGACTACCTCCACAGATACGCAGTATTTT. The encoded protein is CASSTRGTTSTDTQYF.

For the CDR3, the DNA is TGTGCCAGTAATAGGGCAGGGGGCCACAATGAGCAGTACTTC. Encoded protein: CASNRAGGHNEQYF. This rearrangement joins TRBV27 to TRBJ2-5; 8 positions match TRBD1. V gave up 9 bases and J gave up 11 bases; unmatched junction bases: 17. CDR1 and CDR2 (germline): MNHEY, SMNVEV (reference sequence). CDR3 length: 14 residues.

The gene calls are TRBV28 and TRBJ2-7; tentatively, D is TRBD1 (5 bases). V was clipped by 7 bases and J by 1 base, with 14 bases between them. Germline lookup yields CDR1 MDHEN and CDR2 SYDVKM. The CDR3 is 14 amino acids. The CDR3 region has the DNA TGTGCCAGCACCCCTACAGGATTTTCCTACGAGCAGTACTTC. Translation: CASTPTGFSYEQYF.

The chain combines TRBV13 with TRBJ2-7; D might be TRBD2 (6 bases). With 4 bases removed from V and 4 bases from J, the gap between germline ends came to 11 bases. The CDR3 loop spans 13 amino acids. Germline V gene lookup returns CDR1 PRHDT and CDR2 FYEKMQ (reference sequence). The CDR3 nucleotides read TGTGCCAGCAGCTCGGGGGAGCAGTACGAGCAGTACTTC. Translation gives CASSSGEQYEQYF.

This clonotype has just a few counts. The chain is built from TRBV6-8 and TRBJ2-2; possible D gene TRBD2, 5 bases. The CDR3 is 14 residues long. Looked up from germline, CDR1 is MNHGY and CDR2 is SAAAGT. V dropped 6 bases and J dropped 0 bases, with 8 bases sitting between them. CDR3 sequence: CASRVGTNTGELFF. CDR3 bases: TGTGCCAGCAGGGTCGGGACGAACACCGGGGAGCTGTTTTTT.

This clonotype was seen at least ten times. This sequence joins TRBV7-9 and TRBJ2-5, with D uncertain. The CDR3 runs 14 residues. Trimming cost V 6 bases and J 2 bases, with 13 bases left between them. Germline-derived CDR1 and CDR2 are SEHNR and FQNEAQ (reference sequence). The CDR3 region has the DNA TGTGCCAGCAGACATTACCTCTTACAAGAGACCCAGTACTTC. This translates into CASRHYLLQETQYF.